The clone carrying this TCR beta chain has a single count. This sample stems from a study of shared clonotypes between healthy human individuals. Profiling relied on immunoSEQ multiplex PCR, and the TCRdb table lists in-frame clones only, not all of them. Here the sample spans more than 900,000 clones, around three quarters being singletons. Sequenced input: memory CD4+ T cells from PBMCs. Subset meaning: CD45RA-negative fraction. This sequence was found in a man aged 18 to 29 in good health. Some clones in this sample may be carry-over from other donors' samples.

CDR3 sequence (DNA): TGCGCCAGCAGCTTGAGGGGTCAGGGGACCCAGTACTTC. It yields the protein CASSLRGQGTQYF. V and J are TRBV5-1 and TRBJ2-5; D possibly corresponds to TRBD1 (5 bases). The V gene's germline CDR1 is SGHRS and CDR2 YFSETQ. The V end was cut by 1 base, the J end by 7 bases, with 11 bases between. CDR3 size: 13 residues.